This passage covers 26 T cell receptor beta chains from one sample sequenced in a study of shared clonotypes between healthy human individuals. Clones were sequenced by immunoSEQ multiplex PCR, and TCRdb holds only the in-frame ones, with some missing. Counted here are about 700,000 clones, 90% to 95% occurring once; the ten biggest clones make up roughly 22%. Naive CD8 populations comprised CD45RO-negative cells positively selected for CCR7, excluding terminally differentiated effector memory CD45RA+ cells. Input material: naive CD8+ T cells sorted from blood. These receptors were collected from a man aged 25-45 years in good health.

This chain uses TRBV28 with TRBJ1-5, with 9 bases lining up with TRBD1. CDR1 and CDR2 (germline): MDHEN, SYDVKM. After removal of 8 bases from V and 3 bases from J, the junction contained 8 bases not matched to a gene. The CDR3 totals 15 residues. CDR3 DNA sequence: TGTGCCAGCGGCCCGGGACAGGGCTACAATCAGCCCCAGCATTTT. Translated, it gives CASGPGQGYNQPQHF.

Details on this clone: The sample contains more than one DNA sequence encoding this CDR3. The rearrangement joins TRBV7-2 to TRBJ2-2, with 8 bases that match TRBD1. With 4 bases clipped from V and 1 base from J, the junction kept 8 bases outside the gene matches. The CDR3 has 17 amino acids. Per germline, CDR1 SGHTA and CDR2 FQGNSA. The CDR3 nucleotides read TGTGCCAGCAGCTACGACGCCGGGACAGGGAACACCGGGGAGCTGTTTTTT. It yields the protein CASSYDAGTGNTGELFF.

The chain has TRBV2 and TRBJ1-1; D ambiguous. Germline CDR1 is SNHLY and CDR2 is FYNNEI. The V end was cut by 10 bases, the J end by 0 bases, with 6 bases between. The CDR3 runs to 11 residues. CDR3 residues: CAISVNTEAFF. The CDR3 DNA follows: TGTGCCATCTCCGTGAACACTGAAGCTTTCTTT.

The chain combines TRBV13 with TRBJ1-1, with no clear D. Trimming took off 5 bases at V and 6 bases at J, with 10 bases between the two ends. CDR3 length: 12 residues. Germline-derived CDR1 and CDR2 are PRHDT and FYEKMQ (reference sequence). DNA of the CDR3: TGTGCCAGCAGCCTTGGGAGACCTGAAGCTTTCTTT. Its protein is CASSLGRPEAFF.

The genes are TRBV6-6 and TRBJ1-2, with D unresolved. The germline V gene has CDR1 MNHNY and CDR2 SVGAGI (reference sequence). The CDR3 is 13 amino acids. V was shortened by 9 bases and J by 8 bases, with 19 bases between the two germline ends. The CDR3 DNA sequence: TGTGCCAGTGAGGACTTATCAAAAGGAGGCTACACCTTC. Amino acids: CASEDLSKGGYTF.

J is TRBJ1-2 and V is TRBV7-9; no clear D gene. Germline V gene data show CDR1 as SEHNR and CDR2 as FQNEAQ (reference sequence). Trimming left V 1 base short and J 8 bases short, with 14 bases between. The CDR3 covers 14 residues. The CDR3, as DNA: TGTGCCAGCAGCTTAGTTCCGTCAGGACCCGGCTACACCTTC. Its translation: CASSLVPSGPGYTF.

CDR3 coding DNA: TGTGCCAGCAGCCACGGACCGATCAGCTCCTACGAGCAGTACTTC. Translating gives CASSHGPISSYEQYF. The chain employs TRBV5-6 and TRBJ2-7; no clear D gene. The CDR3 spans 15 residues. CDR1 is SGHDT, CDR2 YYEEEE, per germline. Trimming cost V 4 bases and J 0 bases, with 14 bases left between them.

The CDR3 sequence is CASSHFQLQETQYF. In DNA form, the CDR3 reads TGTGCCAGCAGCCATTTTCAGTTACAAGAGACCCAGTACTTC. This chain uses TRBV14 with TRBJ2-5; D call uncertain. Germline values: CDR1 SGHDN, CDR2 FVKESK. The CDR3 runs 14 residues. The germline V and J ends were trimmed by 3 bases and 2 bases, with 10 bases remaining between them. Drawing the rest from reference TRBV14 and TRBJ2-5, the complete variable domain is EAGVTQFPSHSVIEKGQTVTLRCDPISGHDNLYWYRRVMGKEIKFLLHFVKESKQDESGMPNNRFLAERTGGTYSTLKVQPAELEDSGVYFCASSHFQLQETQYFGPGTRLLVL.

The V and J genes are TRBV7-2 and TRBJ2-7, with D maybe TRBD1 (5 bases). Germline-derived CDR1 and CDR2 are SGHTA and FQGNSA. V lost 1 base, J lost 3 bases, and 10 bases lay in between. The CDR3 has 14 amino acids. CDR3 sequence (DNA): TGTGCCAGCAGCTTAGGCGACAGCCTCTACGAGCAGTACTTC. Encoded protein: CASSLGDSLYEQYF.

V and J are TRBV7-3 and TRBJ2-6; 7 bases match TRBD1. With 5 bases clipped from V and 4 bases from J, the junction kept 11 bases outside the gene matches. The CDR3 spans 17 residues. CDR1 SGHTA and CDR2 FQGTGA come from the germline V gene. CDR3 region: CASSDGTVSSGANVLTF. The CDR3 DNA reads TGTGCCAGCAGCGACGGGACAGTCTCCTCGGGGGCCAACGTCCTGACTTTC. Drawing the rest from reference TRBV7-3 and TRBJ2-6, the complete variable domain is GAGVSQTPSNKVTEKGKYVELRCDPISGHTALYWYRQSLGQGPEFLIYFQGTGAADDSGLPNDRFFAVRPEGSVSTLKIQRTERGDSAVYLCASSDGTVSSGANVLTFGAGSRLTVL.

V gene TRBV13 combines with J gene TRBJ2-3; possibly TRBD2 for D (6 bases). The V end lost 8 bases, the J end lost 0 bases, and 15 bases lay between the germline ends. Germline lookup yields CDR1 PRHDT and CDR2 FYEKMQ (reference sequence). The CDR3 runs 15 residues. The CDR3 nucleotides are TGTGCCAGCTCCCTCGGGGAGGTGAGCACAGATACGCAGTATTTT. This sequence encodes CASSLGEVSTDTQYF. The whole variable domain, remainder taken from reference TRBV13 and TRBJ2-3, is AAGVIQSPRHLIKEKRETATLKCYPIPRHDTVYWYQQGPGQDPQFLISFYEKMQSDKGSIPDRFSAQQFSDYHSELNMSSLELGDSALYFCASSLGEVSTDTQYFGPGTRLTVL.

The rearrangement joins TRBV30 to TRBJ2-1; D remains ambiguous. The CDR3 totals 11 residues. V lost 4 bases, J lost 8 bases, and 9 bases lay in between. From germline, CDR1 is GTSNPN and CDR2 SVGIG (reference sequence). The CDR3 sequence is CAWIGMYEQFF. The CDR3 DNA sequence: TGTGCCTGGATAGGGATGTATGAGCAGTTCTTC.

The rearrangement links TRBV7-6 to TRBJ2-2; tentatively, D is TRBD1 (6 bases). Germline values: CDR1 SGHVS, CDR2 FNYEAQ. Trimming removed 5 bases from V and 6 bases from J, with 13 bases in between. This CDR3 has 14 residues. The CDR3 here is CASSPFTGPGELFF. In DNA form, the CDR3 reads TGTGCCAGCAGCCCCTTCACAGGGCCCGGGGAGCTGTTTTTT.

The genes are TRBV10-2 and TRBJ1-5; 8 bases map to TRBD1. From germline, CDR1 is WSHSY and CDR2 SAAADI. CDR3 length equals 16 residues. J lost 0 bases, V lost 1 base, and 2 bases had no gene match. This chain's CDR3 is CASSEWDRNSNQPQHF. CDR3 DNA: TGCGCCAGCAGTGAGTGGGACAGGAATAGCAATCAGCCCCAGCATTTT.

The V call is TRBV19, the J call TRBJ2-1; 9 positions match TRBD2. From germline, CDR1 is LNHDA and CDR2 SQIVND (reference sequence). V lost 3 bases and J lost 7; bases outside the gene matches: 13. This CDR3 contains 17 residues. The CDR3, as DNA: TGTGCCAGTAGTATTTTCTGGGCGGGAGGGCCCTCGAATGAGCAGTTCTTC. It encodes CASSIFWAGGPSNEQFF.

This clone was seen just once. The chain joins TRBV6-5 to TRBJ2-7, with a weak D call TRBD1 (5 bases). The germline V and J ends were trimmed by 6 bases and 2 bases, with 20 bases remaining between them. The germline CDR1 and CDR2 sequences are MNHEY and SVGAGI. CDR3 length: 16 residues. In DNA, the CDR3 is TGTGCCAGCAGATACCGTGGACATGGTGCACCCTACGAGCAGTACTTC. It translates to CASRYRGHGAPYEQYF.

This chain uses TRBV13 with TRBJ2-2; 10 positions agree with TRBD2. CDR3 length: 17 residues. Germline V CDR1 and CDR2: PRHDT, FYEKMQ (reference sequence). Trimming removed 3 bases from V and 5 bases from J; junction bases left unmatched: 9. The CDR3: CASSFGLAGVSTGELFF. CDR3 bases: TGTGCCAGCAGCTTCGGCCTAGCGGGAGTGTCAACCGGGGAGCTGTTTTTT.

The chain recombines TRBV29-1 with TRBJ2-7, with 10 bases identical to TRBD1. The V gene end was trimmed by 0 bases and the J gene end by 7 bases; junction bases not matched to a gene: 9. The germline gives CDR1 SQVTM, CDR2 ANQGSEA. CDR3 length equals 15 residues. The DNA of the CDR3 is TGCAGCGTTGAAGACAAGGATGGGACAGGGGTTGAGCAGTACTTC. Translation: CSVEDKDGTGVEQYF.

This sequence joins TRBV27 and TRBJ1-5; tentative D call: TRBD1 (5 bases). V lost 4 bases and J lost 0, with 13 bases in between. The CDR3 consists of 16 residues. Looked up from germline, CDR1 is MNHEY and CDR2 is SMNVEV (reference sequence). In DNA, the CDR3 is TGTGCCAGCAGTTCTGGGGCAGGCTATAGCAATCAGCCCCAGCATTTT. This encodes CASSSGAGYSNQPQHF.

V is TRBV6-1 and J is TRBJ1-5, with D tentatively TRBD1 (5 bases). The CDR3 consists of 15 residues. CDR1 and CDR2 from the germline V gene are MNHNS and SASEGT. V was shortened by 1 base and J by 7 bases, with 14 bases between the two germline ends. CDR3 DNA: TGTGCCAGCAGTGAAGAGGGGCAGGCACGACAGCCCCAGCATTTT. Its translation is CASSEEGQARQPQHF.

J is TRBJ2-3 and V is TRBV11-2; D call uncertain. Germline CDR1 and CDR2: SGHAT and FQNNGV. The germline V and J ends were trimmed by 5 bases and 13 bases, with 13 bases remaining between them. This CDR3 contains 11 residues. CDR3 protein: CASSQDSPEYF. The CDR3 nucleotides are TGTGCCAGCAGCCAAGACTCACCCGAGTATTTT.

The rearrangement joins TRBV30 to TRBJ1-1; D may be TRBD1 (6 bases). V dropped 4 bases and J dropped 4 bases, with 13 bases sitting between them. The CDR3 totals 13 residues. CDR1 and CDR2 from the germline V gene are GTSNPN and SVGIG (reference sequence). CDR3 in amino acids: CAWKNRAGTEAFF. The CDR3 region has the DNA TGTGCCTGGAAAAACAGGGCGGGCACTGAAGCTTTCTTT. Using reference TRBV30 and TRBJ1-1 for the parts outside the CDR3, the full variable domain is SQTIHQWPATLVQPVGSPLSLECTVEGTSNPNLYWYRQAAGRGLQLLFYSVGIGQISSEVPQNLSASRPQDRQFILSSKKLLLSDSGFYLCAWKNRAGTEAFFGQGTRLTVV.

J is TRBJ2-1 and V is TRBV6-5, with D uncertain. The CDR3 spans 14 residues. The germline V and J ends were trimmed by 0 bases and 5 bases, with 8 bases remaining between them. From germline, CDR1 is MNHEY and CDR2 SVGAGI. For the CDR3, the DNA is TGTGCCAGCAGTTACTCGGCAGAGAACAATGAGCAGTTCTTC. It specifies CASSYSAENNEQFF.

The chain is built from TRBV9 and TRBJ2-7; 7 nucleotides agree with TRBD1. CDR1 is SGDLS, CDR2 YYNGEE, per germline. This CDR3 contains 15 residues. Trimming removed 3 bases from V and 6 bases from J; junction bases left unmatched: 12. The CDR3 reads CASSAGRRGLPEQYF. CDR3 nucleotides: TGTGCCAGCAGCGCGGGTAGAAGGGGGCTCCCCGAGCAGTACTTC.

Notes on this clone: One end of the junction is discordant with germline, which a read error may explain. V usage is TRBV4-1 and J usage is TRBJ1-3; D uncertain. Germline CDR1 is MGHRA and CDR2 is YSYEKL. This CDR3 region has 16 residues. CDR3 DNA sequence: TGCGCCAGCAGCCAAGTCAGCGCCCGTTTAGGAACCACCATATATTTT. Translated, it gives CASSQVSARLGTTIYF.

V and J are TRBV7-9 and TRBJ1-1; D is unclear. V was trimmed by 1 base and J by 0 bases, leaving 9 bases between them. In germline, CDR1 is SEHNR, CDR2 FQNEAQ (reference sequence). This CDR3 is 15 amino acids long. The CDR3 sequence: CASSLDPALNTEAFF. The CDR3 DNA follows: TGTGCCAGCAGCTTAGACCCGGCTCTGAACACTGAAGCTTTCTTT.